The 14 T cell receptor beta chains below were found in one sample sequenced in a study of Graves' ophthalmopathy and Graves' hyperthyroidism (dated by TCRdb to the late 2010s). TCRdb names Illumina HiSeq 2000 as the instrument used. For repertoire sequencing, the TCR beta CDR3 regions were amplified from RNA transcripts. The first round of RT-PCR was done with HTBI primers and the Qiagen OneStep RT-PCR kit, and was followed by a second round of multiplex PCR, then size selection and purification. TCRdb reworked the public reads: Q25 trimming with fastp, MiXCR clone assembly, productive beta chains retained. Each entry is one CDR3 protein sequence, shown with its most common DNA and genes. Counted in this sample were approximately 500,000 distinct CDR3 sequences; approximately 14% of them appeared once. The ten largest clones represent over 8% of the sample. What was sequenced was blood. These receptor sequences come from a woman aged 30 to 39 with Graves' ophthalmopathy. Donor details come from another sample of the same person, matched by shared clones.

This clonotype occurred many times. The gene calls are TRBV20-1 and TRBJ2-7, with D perhaps matching TRBD1 or TRBD2 (5 bases each). Germline loops: CDR1 DFQATT, CDR2 SNEGSKA (reference sequence). V lost 4 bases and J 4 bases, leaving 29 bases between the germline ends. This CDR3 comprises 18 residues. CDR3 DNA sequence: TGCAGTGCTACGCTCGGGGCGGCCCCAGGTCCCGCGGCGTACGAGCAGTACTTC. The encoded protein is CSATLGAAPGPAAYEQYF.

This clonotype was counted at least ten times. The chain combines TRBV6-5 with TRBJ1-2; TRBD1 is a possible D gene (5 bases). This CDR3 is 15 amino acids long. Deletions cut 2 bases from V and 1 base from J, with 11 bases between. The germline gives CDR1 MNHEY, CDR2 SVGAGI. DNA for the CDR3: TGTGCCAGCAGTTACGCCACGGGGGGTAACTATGGCTACACCTTC. Translation: CASSYATGGNYGYTF.

Many counts were recorded for this clonotype. The chain links TRBV6-2 or TRBV6-3 to TRBJ2-7, with TRBD1 matching over 7 bases. Germline V gene lookup returns CDR1 MNHEY and CDR2 SVGEGT. CDR3 length: 13 amino acids. The V gene end was trimmed by 6 bases and the J gene end by 3 bases; junction bases not matched to a gene: 5. CDR3 sequence reads: CASRTTGDYEQYF. The DNA for the CDR3 is TGTGCCAGCAGAACAACAGGGGACTACGAGCAGTACTTC.

Turning to this clonotype: Sequence at one end of the junction differs from germline and may be a read error. The rearrangement uses TRBV20-1 and TRBJ2-1; TRBD2 agrees at 11 bases. CDR1 is DFQATT and CDR2 is SNEGSKA in the germline V gene (reference sequence). This CDR3 region has 14 residues. CDR3 DNA: TGCAGTGCTAGTAGCGGGAGGGCCCACAATGAGAAGTTCTTC. The encoded protein is CSASSGRAHNEKFF.

This clonotype has a count of ten or more. The chain recombines TRBV20-1 with TRBJ2-7, with D unresolved. V was cut by 5 bases and J by 4 bases, with 12 bases left in between. Germline V gene data show CDR1 as DFQATT and CDR2 as SNEGSKA (reference sequence). The CDR3 totals 12 residues. CDR3 residues: CSAGSAGYEQYF. As DNA, the CDR3 is TGCAGTGCTGGATCAGCTGGATACGAGCAGTACTTC.

This chain connects TRBV12-5 to TRBJ2-2; D remains ambiguous. CDR1 is LGHNT and CDR2 is FRNRAP in the germline V gene. The CDR3 is 13 residues long. The ends were cut back, 4 bases at V and 2 bases at J, with 5 bases in the middle. The CDR3 region is CASGSDNTGELFF. The DNA of the CDR3 is TGTGCTAGTGGTTCTGATAACACCGGGGAGCTGTTTTTT.

This clonotype has at least ten counts. The chain has TRBV20-1 and TRBJ1-2; D gene ambiguous. Germline V gives CDR1 DFQATT, CDR2 SNEGSKA (reference sequence). The CDR3 loop spans 14 amino acids. The V gene lost 6 bases and the J gene lost 4 bases, with 18 bases spanning the gap. CDR3 in amino acids: CSARPSPDRYGYTF. Written as DNA, the CDR3 is TGCAGTGCCCGACCATCACCCGACCGCTATGGCTACACCTTC.

This clonotype was seen ten or more times. This chain uses TRBV27 with TRBJ2-2, with D perhaps matching TRBD2 (6 bases). CDR1 is MNHEY, CDR2 SMNVEV, per germline (reference sequence). CDR3 length: 15 amino acids. The ends were cut back, 8 bases at V and 5 bases at J, with 18 bases in the middle. The CDR3: CASRRPGGITGELFF. CDR3 in DNA: TGTGCCAGCCGCAGGCCAGGCGGGATAACCGGGGAGCTGTTTTTT.

This clonotype was found a few times. This chain connects TRBV19 to TRBJ1-5; tentatively, D is TRBD1 (5 bases). Germline CDR1 LNHDA, CDR2 SQIVND (reference sequence). The CDR3 contains 15 residues. V gave up 3 bases and J gave up 4 bases, with 13 bases separating them. CDR3 in amino acids: CASSINRTPNQPQHF. The CDR3 DNA sequence: TGTGCCAGTAGTATTAACAGGACCCCGAATCAGCCCCAGCATTTT.

This clonotype was seen many times. The chain couples TRBV7-2 to TRBJ1-6; D uncertain. The V end lost 4 bases, the J end lost 0 bases, and 10 bases lay between the germline ends. The CDR3 consists of 16 residues. Germline loops: CDR1 SGHTA, CDR2 FQGNSA. The CDR3 DNA follows: TGTGCCAGCAGCTCTTCCGGGAGCTCCTATAATTCACCCCTCCACTTT. Protein product: CASSSSGSSYNSPLHF.

J is TRBJ1-1 and V is TRBV9, with D unresolved. V was shortened by 0 bases and J by 6 bases, with 12 bases between the two germline ends. CDR1 and CDR2 (germline): SGDLS, YYNGEE. The CDR3 runs to 14 residues. CDR3 DNA: TGTGCCAGCAGCGTAGAACCCGAGCGGGCTGAAGCTTTCTTT. It codes for CASSVEPERAEAFF.

In its sample, this clonotype was seen many times. This chain links TRBV5-6 with TRBJ1-2; possibly TRBD1 for D (5 bases). Germline assignment: CDR1 SGHDT and CDR2 YYEEEE. V lost 1 base, J lost 4 bases, and 17 bases lay in between. The CDR3 is 16 residues long. The CDR3 nucleotides are TGTGCCAGCAGCTTGCGTCGGCGACAAAGGGGCTATGGCTACACCTTC. It translates to CASSLRRRQRGYGYTF.

The chain links TRBV30 to TRBJ2-5; tentatively, D is TRBD1 (5 bases). Germline loops: CDR1 GTSNPN, CDR2 SVGIG (reference sequence). The length of the CDR3 is 16 residues. The V and J ends lost 0 bases and 6 bases respectively, with 20 bases between them. The CDR3 loop is CAWSVGLQGRGKTQYF. The DNA for the CDR3 is TGTGCCTGGAGTGTAGGTCTCCAGGGCCGAGGAAAGACCCAGTACTTC.

This clonotype was counted at least ten times. The rearrangement uses TRBV20-1 and TRBJ1-1, with TRBD1 matching over 9 bases. The CDR3 has 15 residues. Looked up from germline, CDR1 is DFQATT and CDR2 is SNEGSKA (reference sequence). V lost 6 bases and J lost 5; bases outside the gene matches: 13. The CDR3 DNA reads TGCAGTGCCGACCTCTCCGGGACAGGGAGGACTGAAGCTTTCTTT. This translates into CSADLSGTGRTEAFF.